Presented here are 25 T cell receptor beta chains from one specimen sequenced in a study of tumor-infiltrating lymphocytes in primary liver carcinoma. A primer in the constant region served to generate TCR beta cDNA from 450 to 600 ng of total RNA. Libraries of TCR beta came from three nested multiplex PCR rounds with slightly modified ARM-PCR. The first two PCR rounds used TRBV1-TRBV30 forward primers with a C-beta reverse primer, around 10 cycles each. One entry per CDR3 protein, called by TCRdb with MiXCR from the multiplex PCR reads. The table records about 54,000 distinct CDR3 sequences, about three quarters of them present only once. Scientists recovered RNA and DNA together from roughly 20-30 mg of unsorted bulk tissue. The sequencing input was liver tumor tissue from sampling region 2. The sample's subset: tumor region T2, inferior pole. The receptors shown here come from a man aged 35 to 55 with primary liver carcinoma and hepatitis B virus infection.

On this clonotype itself: This may be a read error: a much more frequent sequence differs by one nucleotide. This sequence joins TRBV28 and TRBJ2-2; 9 bases are a match to TRBD1. The germline V gene has CDR1 MDHEN and CDR2 SYDVKM. The CDR3 contains 17 residues. The CDR3 coding sequence is TGTGCCAGCGGTTTCCTCCTGGGACAGGGGAACACCGGGGAGCTGTTTTTT. Translated, it gives CASGFLLGQGNTGELFF.

As for this clonotype: Possible read error: a much larger clone is one base away. V is TRBV2 and J is TRBJ2-1; no firm D call. The germline V gene encodes CDR1 SNHLY and CDR2 FYNNEI. CDR3 length: 12 amino acids. The DNA of the CDR3 is TGTGTCAGCCAAGAGTCCTACAATGAGCAGTTCTTC. Amino acid sequence: CVSQESYNEQFF.

This chain links TRBV6-1 with TRBJ1-5, with no clear D. The CDR3 consists of 16 residues. The ends were cut back, 11 bases at V and 0 bases at J, with 20 bases in the middle. Germline V gives CDR1 MNHNS, CDR2 SASEGT. The CDR3 DNA follows: TGTGCCTGGAGTGAAACTACACCCGTTAGCAATCAGCCCCAGCATTTT. Its protein is CAWSETTPVSNQPQHF.

This clonotype occurred a few times. As the CDR3 is not closed by the conserved phenylalanine or tryptophan, this likely results from a read error. V is TRBV5-4 and J is TRBJ2-5, with a tentative D call TRBD1 (6 bases). Germline loops: CDR1 SGHNT, CDR2 YYREEE (reference sequence). The CDR3 runs to 13 residues. The CDR3 sequence is CASSLRGQETQYL. The DNA of the CDR3 is TGTGCTAGCAGCTTGAGGGGGCAAGAGACCCAGTACCTC.

This clonotype was seen ten or more times. The V and J genes are TRBV5-6 and TRBJ2-6; 7 bases align to TRBD1. The germline V gene encodes CDR1 SGHDT and CDR2 YYEEEE. Trimming removed 5 bases from V and 4 bases from J; junction bases left unmatched: 3. This CDR3 contains 14 residues. CDR3 DNA sequence: TGTGCCAGCAGGGGGACAGCGGGGGCCAACGTCCTGACTTTC. Protein: CASRGTAGANVLTF.

With regard to this clonotype: Sequence at one end of the junction differs from germline and may be a read error. The chain is built from TRBV11-2 and TRBJ2-1, with D uncertain. In germline, CDR1 is SGHAT, CDR2 FQNNGV. This CDR3 is built from 14 residues. In nucleotides, the CDR3 is TGTGCCAGCAGCTCCGCTGCAGACGGTGATGAACAGTTCTTC. It translates to CASSSAADGDEQFF. The whole variable domain, remainder taken from reference TRBV11-2 and TRBJ2-1, is EAGVAQSPRYKIIEKRQSVAFWCNPISGHATLYWYQQILGQGPKLLIQFQNNGVVDDSQLPKDRFSAERLKGVDSTLKIQPAKLEDSAVYLCASSSAADGDEQFFGPGTRLTVL.

Points on this clonotype: A junction end diverges from the germline sequence, so it may reflect a read error. CDR3 DNA: TGTGCCGGCAGCTTAGTCAGTGGGGACAGTCGTCAAGAGACCCAGTACTTC. Translating gives CAGSLVSGDSRQETQYF. V is TRBV11-2 and J is TRBJ2-5, with 7 bases identical to TRBD1. The germline CDR1 and CDR2 sequences are SGHAT and FQNNGV. This CDR3 has 17 residues. Combining the CDR3 with reference TRBV11-2 and TRBJ2-5 gives the whole variable domain EAGVAQSPRYKIIEKRQSVAFWCNPISGHATLYWYQQILGQGPKLLIQFQNNGVVDDSQLPKDRFSAERLKGVDSTLKIQPAKLEDSAVYLCAGSLVSGDSRQETQYFGPGTRLLVL.

About this clonotype itself: One end of the junction varies from germline; a read error may be responsible. The rearrangement joins TRBV6-1 to TRBJ2-6; D is perhaps TRBD2 (5 bases). Germline V gene data show CDR1 as MNHNS and CDR2 as SASEGT. This CDR3 comprises 17 residues. CDR3 sequence: CTNTFDRGSSVANVLTF. In DNA, the CDR3 is TGTACCAACACTTTCGATCGGGGAAGCTCTGTGGCCAACGTCCTGACTTTC.

This clonotype occurred once. The junction does not match germline at one end; this may be a read error. J is TRBJ2-7 and V is TRBV11-2; 7 nucleotides agree with TRBD2. The CDR3 is made up of 13 amino acids. Germline-derived CDR1 and CDR2 are SGHAT and FQNNGV. The CDR3 region is CGSSREGIYEQYF. For the CDR3, the DNA is TGTGGCAGCAGTAGGGAGGGCATTTACGAGCAGTACTTC.

The rearrangement uses TRBV4-1 and TRBJ2-2; D perhaps matches TRBD2 (7 bases). There are 18 residues in the CDR3. V lost 0 bases, J lost 3 bases, and 17 bases lay in between. CDR1 is MGHRA, CDR2 YSYEKL, per germline. CDR3: CASSQDPHRGADTGELFF. In DNA form, the CDR3 reads TGCGCCAGCAGCCAAGATCCCCATCGGGGGGCGGACACCGGGGAGCTGTTTTTT.

To note about this clonotype: The germline gene is not matched at one end of the junction; a read error may be the cause. V and J are TRBV19 and TRBJ1-5; D is uncertain. There are 15 residues in the CDR3. Germline assignment: CDR1 LNHDA and CDR2 SQIVND (reference sequence). CDR3 residues: CVSTPRQASNRPQHF. Here the CDR3 DNA reads TGTGTCAGTACCCCTCGCCAGGCTAGCAATCGGCCCCAGCATTTT.

This clonotype was observed at least ten times. The V gene is TRBV30, the J gene TRBJ2-7; D ambiguous. The CDR3 totals 13 residues. V was clipped by 4 bases and J by 3 bases, with 13 bases between them. Germline values: CDR1 GTSNPN, CDR2 SVGIG (reference sequence). This CDR3 is CAWNKGKGYEQYF. In DNA, the CDR3 is TGTGCCTGGAATAAGGGTAAGGGCTACGAGCAGTACTTC.

The V gene is TRBV29-1, the J gene TRBJ2-7, with no clear D. In germline, CDR1 is SQVTM, CDR2 ANQGSEA. This CDR3 comprises 11 residues. Trimming shortened V by 5 bases and J by 5 bases, and 10 bases separated the two germline ends. The CDR3 DNA follows: TGCAGCGTTATGCGGTGGGACGAGCAGTACTTC. Its translation: CSVMRWDEQYF.

The chain uses TRBV6-5 and TRBJ2-3; no firm D call. Germline loops: CDR1 MNHEY, CDR2 SVGAGI. V was trimmed by 9 bases and J by 2 bases, leaving 15 bases between them. The CDR3 length is 14 residues. CDR3 sequence: CASSNQTPTDTQYF. As DNA, the CDR3 is TGTGCCAGTAGTAACCAAACTCCCACAGATACGCAGTATTTT.

This clonotype came up many times. Mismatch with germline at one junction end may stem from a read error. J is TRBJ2-3 and V is TRBV29-1; D possibly corresponds to TRBD1 (5 bases). Germline V gene lookup returns CDR1 SQVTM and CDR2 ANQGSEA. The CDR3 runs 12 residues. The DNA of the CDR3 is TGCAGCGTAGAAGGGGCAGGAGATACGCAGTATTTT. Translating gives CSVEGAGDTQYF.

As to this clonotype: The germline gene is not matched at one end of the junction; a read error may be the cause. This chain links TRBV6-5 with TRBJ2-3; D is unclear. Germline CDR1 MNHEY, CDR2 SVGAGI. The CDR3 consists of 15 residues. The CDR3 nucleotides read TGTGCCAGCGGTTACTCGGGCCTCTCCACATATACGCAGTATTTT. As protein: CASGYSGLSTYTQYF.

A remark on this clonotype: Germline is not matched at one junction end, which may reflect a read error. The chain joins TRBV4-1 to TRBJ2-1, with D perhaps matching TRBD2 (6 bases). The V gene's germline CDR1 is MGHRA and CDR2 YSYEKL. The CDR3 covers 14 residues. As DNA, the CDR3 is TGCACCAGCAACCAGGCTGGAGGGTACAATGAGCAGTTCTTC. Residues: CTSNQAGGYNEQFF.

Of note for this clonotype: Given a much more abundant clone one base away, this may be a read error. The chain combines TRBV5-1 with TRBJ2-2, with 7 nucleotides matching TRBD1. CDR3 size: 15 residues. Germline CDR1 SGHRS, CDR2 YFSETQ. The chain's CDR3 is CAGSFKAGGTGELFF. DNA for the CDR3: TGCGCCGGCAGCTTTAAAGCAGGGGGCACCGGGGAGCTGTTTTTT. Looking up the rest from reference TRBV5-1 and TRBJ2-2 gives the full variable domain: KAGVTQTPRYLIKTRGQQVTLSCSPISGHRSVSWYQQTPGQGLQFLFEYFSETQRNKGNFPGRFSGRQFSNSRSEMNVSTLELGDSALYLCAGSFKAGGTGELFFGEGSRLTVL.

A note on this clonotype: This likely comes from a read error, as the CDR3 has no conserved phenylalanine or tryptophan at its end. This sequence joins TRBV11-2 and TRBJ2-2; 9 bases agree with TRBD2. Germline CDR1 is SGHAT and CDR2 is FQNNGV. The length of the CDR3 is 16 residues. The CDR3 here is CASTLAALAGTGELFC. The CDR3 nucleotides are TGTGCCAGCACCTTAGCGGCGCTAGCGGGAACCGGGGAGCTGTTTTGT.

Note on this clonotype: With a much larger clone just one base away, this may be a read error. The chain couples TRBV25-1 to TRBJ1-2; the D gene is possibly TRBD1 (5 bases). Trimming stripped 0 bases from V and 8 bases from J, with 19 bases between. The CDR3 spans 16 residues. Germline loops: CDR1 MGHDK, CDR2 SYGVNS. CDR3 loop: CASSEYGSGLVKGYTF. In DNA form, the CDR3 reads TGTGCCAGCAGTGAATATGGGTCAGGGTTGGTGAAAGGCTACACCTTC.

Comments on this clonotype: Because the CDR3 is missing its conserved closing phenylalanine or tryptophan, this is likely a read error. The chain combines TRBV29-1 with TRBJ1-2; possible D gene TRBD1, 6 bases. The CDR3 is 14 amino acids. From germline, CDR1 is SQVTM and CDR2 ANQGSEA. The CDR3 DNA follows: TGCAGAGACAGAGAACAGGGTCGCGCCTCTGACTACACCTCC. Protein sequence: CRDREQGRASDYTS.

The rearrangement links TRBV6-6 to TRBJ2-1; the D call may be TRBD1 or TRBD2 (5 bases each). Deletions cut 11 bases from V and 3 bases from J, with 20 bases between. CDR3 length: 15 residues. Germline V gene lookup returns CDR1 MNHNY and CDR2 SVGAGI (reference sequence). In DNA form, the CDR3 reads TGTGCCTACAGCACCGGGACCCAGAACTACAATGAGCAGTTCTTC. Residues: CAYSTGTQNYNEQFF.

This clonotype was observed at least ten times. The CDR3 region has the DNA TGTGCCAGTAAGACTAGCGGGAGTGCAGATACGCAGTATTTT. Amino acid sequence: CASKTSGSADTQYF. The rearrangement links TRBV5-6 to TRBJ2-3; 12 bases align to TRBD2. This CDR3 region has 14 residues. V was clipped by 8 bases and J by 4 bases; unmatched bases: 5. Germline values: CDR1 SGHDT, CDR2 YYEEEE.

V is TRBV7-6 and J is TRBJ2-7; TRBD1 is a possible D gene (5 bases). The CDR3 has 12 amino acids. Germline V CDR1 and CDR2: SGHVS, FNYEAQ. V shed 5 bases and J shed 9 bases, with 14 bases lying between them. The CDR3 reads CASSRQGGLQYF. In DNA form, the CDR3 reads TGTGCCAGCAGCCGCCAGGGCGGTTTGCAGTACTTC.

Remarks on this clonotype: This likely comes from a read error, as the CDR3 has no conserved phenylalanine or tryptophan at its end. It is unclear where the CDR3 begins or ends on the DNA, so no DNA is shown, and the CDR3 is as TCRdb lists it. The chain uses TRBV6-2 or TRBV6-3 and TRBJ2-1. The CDR3 is 13 amino acids long, termini counted. Germline CDR1 and CDR2: MNHEY and SVGEGT. CDR3: CASSLENYNEQFS.